Below, one T cell receptor (beta chain) is given with its context. No antigen is known for it. Unstimulated regulatory T cells (CD4+CD25+CD127-), CD4+CD25- non-regulatory cells, CD4 and CD8 cells were FACS-sorted from thawed PBMCs. These data belong to a study of Tregs in tolerant kidney transplant recipients. The study, taken as a whole, reports: Few patients were studied, so findings need validation in larger groups. Expanding Tregs on activated donor B cells appeared to best identify donor-specific TCRbeta clones. This study did not directly address biological reproducibility.

The CDR3 loop spans 16 amino acids. Germline V gives CDR1 SGHRS, CDR2 YFSETQ. With V trimmed by 0 bases and J by 1 base, 2 bases remained unmatched. The repertoire was sequenced with immunoSEQ multiplex PCR; TCRdb's copy has only in-frame clones and lacks some. The table has some 240,000 clones, 65% to 85% seen once. Sequenced material: CD4+ T cells from blood. J is TRBJ2-3 and V is TRBV5-1; 10 bases line up with TRBD2. This TCR came from a human donor in good health. The CDR3 region is CASSLAGTSGTDTQYF. CDR3 DNA sequence: TGCGCCAGCAGCTTGGCCGGGACTAGCGGCACAGATACGCAGTATTTT.